A selection of T cell receptor beta chains follows, all from one sample in a study of response to subunit inactivated influenza vaccine. A single record per CDR3 protein comes from TCRdb applying MiXCR to the RT-PCR reads. The table records roughly 540,000 distinct CDR3 sequences, around 25% of them present only once. These data were also filed under a second study, of T cells expressing NK-cell markers.

The material was CD4+ T cells sorted from PBMCs, obtained 12 days after vaccination. The receptors stem from a man in his fifties who received an inactivated influenza vaccine. Both conserved end residues are part of each CDR3. The D gene is left open where the match is weak. Not all rows give a size; the values are once, few, many and, for expanded clones, a class.

V gene: TRBV10-3
J gene: TRBJ2-7
clone size: .
D gene: TRBD2
CDR3 protein: CAISESSGGHEQYF
CDR3 DNA: TGTGCCATCAGTGAGTCTAGCGGGGGCCACGAGCAGTACTTC

V gene: TRBV6-5
J gene: TRBJ2-7
clone size: .
D gene: .
CDR3 protein: CASSNGLPGYYEQYF
CDR3 DNA: TGTGCCAGCAGTAACGGACTACCAGGTTACTACGAGCAGTACTTC

V gene: TRBV5-1
J gene: TRBJ2-3
clone size: few
D gene: .
CDR3 protein: CASSEDSRDTQYF
CDR3 DNA: TGCGCCAGCAGCGAGGACAGTAGAGATACGCAGTATTTT

V gene: TRBV2
J gene: TRBJ2-3
clone size: .
D gene: TRBD2
CDR3 protein: CASTLAGGSDTQYF
CDR3 DNA: TGTGCCAGCACCCTAGCGGGGGGGTCAGATACGCAGTATTTT

V gene: TRBV9
J gene: TRBJ2-1
clone size: .
D gene: .
CDR3 protein: CASSVVPRKDEQFF
CDR3 DNA: TGTGCCAGCAGCGTAGTTCCTCGAAAGGATGAGCAGTTCTTC

V gene: TRBV7-2
J gene: TRBJ2-3
clone size: .
D gene: TRBD2
CDR3 protein: CASSLTYSGRTDTQYF
CDR3 DNA: TGTGCCAGCAGCTTAACATATAGCGGGAGGACAGATACGCAGTATTTT

V gene: TRBV11-2
J gene: TRBJ2-1
clone size: few
D gene: .
CDR3 protein: CASSLERGHYNEQFF
CDR3 DNA: TGTGCCAGCAGCTTAGAGCGGGGCCACTACAATGAGCAGTTCTTC

V gene: TRBV3-1
J gene: TRBJ2-1
clone size: few
D gene: TRBD1
CDR3 protein: CASSPGQGGNEQFF
CDR3 DNA: TGTGCCAGCAGCCCAGGACAGGGGGGCAATGAGCAGTTCTTC

V gene: TRBV12-3/TRBV12-4
J gene: TRBJ2-2
clone size: .
D gene: .
CDR3 protein: CASSPLATHTGELFF
CDR3 DNA: TGTGCCAGCAGCCCCCTAGCGACTCACACCGGGGAGCTGTTTTTT

V gene: TRBV5-1
J gene: TRBJ2-5
clone size: .
D gene: TRBD2
CDR3 protein: CASTVAGGNQETQYF
CDR3 DNA: TGCGCCAGCACCGTAGCGGGCGGTAACCAAGAGACCCAGTACTTC

V gene: TRBV10-3
J gene: TRBJ2-7
clone size: many
D gene: TRBD2
CDR3 protein: CAISGGLAYEQYF
CDR3 DNA: TGTGCCATCAGTGGGGGACTAGCGTACGAGCAGTACTTC

V gene: TRBV20-1
J gene: TRBJ2-7
clone size: many
D gene: TRBD2
CDR3 protein: CSARLAGASYEQYF
CDR3 DNA: TGCAGTGCTAGACTAGCGGGAGCCTCCTACGAGCAGTACTTC

V gene: TRBV9
J gene: TRBJ2-1
clone size: few
D gene: .
CDR3 protein: CASSVPDSNEQFF
CDR3 DNA: TGTGCCAGCAGCGTTCCGGACAGCAATGAGCAGTTCTTC

V gene: TRBV7-3
J gene: TRBJ2-2
clone size: .
D gene: TRBD2
CDR3 protein: CASKSGRAFLANTGELFF
CDR3 DNA: TGTGCCAGCAAAAGCGGGAGGGCCTTTCTTGCGAACACCGGGGAGCTGTTTTTT

V gene: TRBV5-1
J gene: TRBJ2-7
clone size: many
D gene: .
CDR3 protein: CASSSPDSGISYEQYF
CDR3 DNA: TGCGCCAGCAGCTCCCCGGATAGCGGAATCTCCTACGAGCAGTACTTC

V gene: TRBV5-5
J gene: TRBJ2-5
clone size: .
D gene: .
CDR3 protein: CASTTGQMIKETQYF
CDR3 DNA: TGTGCCAGCACCACGGGGCAGATGATAAAAGAGACCCAGTACTTC

V gene: TRBV3-1
J gene: TRBJ2-7
clone size: few
D gene: .
CDR3 protein: CASSQTGRATYEQYF
CDR3 DNA: TGTGCCAGCAGCCAAACGGGACGGGCAACCTACGAGCAGTACTTC

V gene: TRBV4-1
J gene: TRBJ1-5
clone size: .
D gene: .
CDR3 protein: CASSQEVVKSNQPQHF
CDR3 DNA: TGCGCCAGCAGCCAAGAAGTGGTAAAGAGCAATCAGCCCCAGCATTTT

V gene: TRBV6-2/TRBV6-3
J gene: TRBJ2-7
clone size: many
D gene: .
CDR3 protein: CASRPTGRYSYEQYF
CDR3 DNA: TGTGCCAGCAGACCAACTGGACGGTACTCCTACGAGCAGTACTTC

V gene: TRBV7-8
J gene: TRBJ2-7
clone size: few
D gene: .
CDR3 protein: CASSLRTPSYEQYF
CDR3 DNA: TGTGCCAGCAGCCTAAGGACACCGTCCTACGAGCAGTACTTC

V gene: TRBV9
J gene: TRBJ2-7
clone size: .
D gene: .
CDR3 protein: CASSVGDSGGGEQYF
CDR3 DNA: TGTGCCAGCAGCGTAGGAGATAGCGGAGGGGGCGAGCAGTACTTC

V gene: TRBV20-1
J gene: TRBJ1-4
clone size: .
D gene: TRBD1
CDR3 protein: CSAVHRQGRNEKLFF
CDR3 DNA: TGCAGTGCCGTACATCGACAGGGGAGGAATGAAAAACTGTTTTTT

V gene: TRBV27
J gene: TRBJ1-3
clone size: .
D gene: TRBD1
CDR3 protein: CASSLSPRGVNTIYF
CDR3 DNA: TGTGCCAGCAGTTTATCGCCCAGGGGGGTAAACACCATATATTTT

V gene: TRBV29-1
J gene: TRBJ2-1
clone size: .
D gene: .
CDR3 protein: CSVGDYEQFF
CDR3 DNA: TGCAGCGTTGGGGACTATGAGCAGTTCTTC

V gene: TRBV5-5
J gene: TRBJ1-1
clone size: few
D gene: .
CDR3 protein: CASSRGDGLDTEAFF
CDR3 DNA: TGTGCCAGCAGCCGAGGCGACGGTTTGGACACTGAAGCTTTCTTT

V gene: TRBV2
J gene: TRBJ2-4
clone size: few
D gene: TRBD2
CDR3 protein: CASSDVGGRQNIQYF
CDR3 DNA: TGTGCCAGCAGTGATGTTGGCGGGAGACAAAACATTCAGTACTTC

V gene: TRBV18
J gene: TRBJ2-7
clone size: .
D gene: TRBD2
CDR3 protein: CASSILAGNYEQYF
CDR3 DNA: TGTGCCAGCTCAATTCTAGCGGGAAACTACGAGCAGTACTTC

V gene: TRBV28
J gene: TRBJ2-2
clone size: few
D gene: TRBD1
CDR3 protein: CASREQGASTGELFF
CDR3 DNA: TGTGCCAGCAGAGAACAGGGGGCGAGCACCGGGGAGCTGTTTTTT

V gene: TRBV7-9
J gene: TRBJ2-5
clone size: once
D gene: .
CDR3 protein: CASSSEVSPGTQYF
CDR3 DNA: TGTGCCAGCAGCTCCGAGGTGTCACCAGGGACCCAGTACTTC

V gene: TRBV18
J gene: TRBJ2-1
clone size: .
D gene: TRBD2
CDR3 protein: CASSPLAGAEGEQFF
CDR3 DNA: TGTGCCAGCTCTCCTTTAGCGGGGGCAGAAGGGGAGCAGTTCTTC

V gene: TRBV11-2
J gene: TRBJ2-5
clone size: .
D gene: .
CDR3 protein: CASSSSGKETQYF
CDR3 DNA: TGTGCCAGCAGCTCATCAGGGAAAGAGACCCAGTACTTC

V gene: TRBV3-1
J gene: TRBJ2-5
clone size: few
D gene: .
CDR3 protein: CASSQVTETQYF
CDR3 DNA: TGTGCCAGCAGCCAAGTTACAGAGACCCAGTACTTC